Each of the 15 T cell receptor beta chains below was sequenced from the same sample in a study of T cell changes during pregnancy in multiple sclerosis. Sequenced by immunoSEQ multiplex PCR; TCRdb stores in-frame clones only, minus some. The data show nearly 70,000 clones, 92% seen once. This specimen consisted of peripheral blood, obtained in the second trimester of pregnancy. Receptor source: a female donor in good health, enrolled as a control in a pregnancy study.

This clone was seen just once. The J gene is TRBJ2-3, the V gene TRBV11-3, with TRBD1 as a possible D gene (6 bases). From germline, CDR1 is SGHNT and CDR2 YENEEA. The CDR3 has 17 amino acids. V shed 5 bases and J shed 1 base, with 19 bases lying between them. The CDR3 sequence is CASSQGPPTSGTDTQYF. The CDR3 region has the DNA TGTGCCAGCAGCCAGGGGCCCCCGACCTCGGGCACAGATACGCAGTATTTT.

V usage is TRBV7-9 and J usage is TRBJ2-1; D is perhaps TRBD2 (6 bases). Germline V gene sequence: CDR1 SEHNR, CDR2 FQNEAQ (reference sequence). V shed 5 bases and J shed 0 bases, with 23 bases lying between them. This CDR3 comprises 19 residues. The CDR3: CASSPGSVAAMSSYNEQFF. In DNA form, the CDR3 reads TGTGCCAGCAGCCCGGGCTCGGTAGCGGCGATGAGCTCCTACAATGAGCAGTTCTTC.

The CDR3 coding sequence is TGTGCCAGCAGGAAAGAGTCCGAAGCTTTCTTT. It yields the protein CASRKESEAFF. The chain links TRBV2 to TRBJ1-1; D is ambiguous. Per the germline V gene, CDR1 is SNHLY and CDR2 is FYNNEI. The CDR3 has 11 residues. Trimming removed 6 bases from V and 8 bases from J, with 10 bases in between.

The chain combines TRBV7-6 with TRBJ2-7; 10 bases are a match to TRBD1. CDR1 and CDR2 (germline): SGHVS, FNYEAQ. J gave up 8 bases and V 1 base, and 8 bases lay outside the gene matches. The CDR3 extends over 15 amino acids. CDR3 region: CASSLEGQGLFQQYF. CDR3 in DNA: TGTGCCAGCAGCTTAGAGGGACAGGGGCTATTTCAGCAGTACTTC.

This rearrangement joins TRBV10-1 to TRBJ2-7; 9 bases are shared with TRBD2. Germline assignment: CDR1 WNHNN and CDR2 SYGVQD (reference sequence). The CDR3 is 14 residues long. The V and J ends lost 10 bases and 3 bases, in that order; junction bases with no gene match: 10. The CDR3: CATSSGGSSYEQYF. The CDR3 DNA reads TGCGCCACCTCAAGCGGGGGGAGCAGCTACGAGCAGTACTTC.

The chain combines TRBV7-9 with TRBJ2-1, with 9 bases fitting TRBD2. CDR3 size: 15 residues. CDR1 and CDR2 from the germline V gene are SEHNR and FQNEAQ (reference sequence). J lost 8 bases, V lost 0 bases, and 5 bases had no gene match. The CDR3 reads CASSLAAGGYDEQFF. The CDR3 nucleotides read TGTGCCAGCAGCTTAGCCGCGGGAGGGTATGATGAGCAGTTCTTC.

This clone appeared a single time. The chain couples TRBV6-4 to TRBJ2-6; a possible D gene is TRBD2 (6 bases). The CDR3 runs to 14 residues. V was pared by 10 bases and J by 1 base, with 11 bases between. Germline V gene sequence: CDR1 MRHNA, CDR2 SNTAGT. The CDR3 here is CATGSGSGANVLTF. The CDR3 DNA reads TGTGCCACTGGGAGCGGGTCTGGGGCCAACGTCCTGACTTTC.

The CDR3 DNA follows: TGTGCCAGCAGTTACGGACAGGGAGGGTCACCCCTCCACTTT. This sequence encodes CASSYGQGGSPLHF. The chain joins TRBV6-6 to TRBJ1-6; 8 bases match TRBD1. In germline, CDR1 is MNHNY, CDR2 SVGAGI (reference sequence). This CDR3 is built from 14 residues. The V gene end was trimmed by 2 bases and the J gene end by 10 bases; junction bases not matched to a gene: 4.

The J gene is TRBJ1-4, the V gene TRBV18; D unclear. This CDR3 comprises 18 residues. Germline assignment: CDR1 KGHSH and CDR2 LQKENI. The V gene lost 6 bases and the J gene lost 0 bases, with 20 bases spanning the gap. The CDR3 DNA reads as TGTGCCAGCTCTCTGAGTGGTGGAGGGATCTCAACTAATGAAAAACTGTTTTTT. Amino acids: CASSLSGGGISTNEKLFF.

The chain combines TRBV27 with TRBJ2-1; 15 nucleotides match TRBD2. V dropped 3 bases and J dropped 3; count of bases not matched to a gene: 6. CDR1 is MNHEY and CDR2 is SMNVEV in the germline V gene (reference sequence). The CDR3 length is 18 residues. CDR3: CASSFRTSGRALYNEQFF. CDR3 nucleotide sequence: TGTGCCAGCAGTTTCCGGACTAGCGGGAGGGCCCTCTACAATGAGCAGTTCTTC.

J is TRBJ2-5 and V is TRBV6-1; 10 nucleotides match TRBD2. The germline V gene has CDR1 MNHNS and CDR2 SASEGT. The CDR3 totals 13 residues. Trimming removed 6 bases from V and 3 bases from J; junction bases left unmatched: 1. The CDR3 DNA is TGTGCCAGCAGGCTAGCGGGAGAAGAGACCCAGTACTTC. Protein product: CASRLAGEETQYF.

This chain uses TRBV7-2 with TRBJ2-1, with 10 bases lining up with TRBD2. CDR3 length: 15 amino acids. Germline CDR1 SGHTA, CDR2 FQGNSA. The junction had 3 bases not matched to a gene; V was cut back by 3 bases and J by 4 bases. In DNA, the CDR3 is TGTGCCAGCAGCTTGGGACTAGCGATATACAATGAGCAGTTCTTC. Protein product: CASSLGLAIYNEQFF.

V usage is TRBV27 and J usage is TRBJ2-7, with unresolved D. Trimming shortened V by 5 bases and J by 4 bases, and 9 bases separated the two germline ends. CDR1 MNHEY and CDR2 SMNVEV come from the germline V gene (reference sequence). The CDR3 consists of 12 residues. The CDR3 reads CASSPSGYEQYF. The CDR3 DNA reads TGTGCCAGCAGTCCTTCCGGGTACGAGCAGTACTTC.

The CDR3 nucleotides read TGTGCCAGCCTACTAGATAGAGGATCCTACGAGCAGTACTTC. Translated: CASLLDRGSYEQYF. The chain has TRBV2 and TRBJ2-7; maybe TRBD2 (5 bases). CDR3 length equals 14 residues. The V end was cut by 8 bases, the J end by 1 base, with 15 bases between. Germline V CDR1 and CDR2: SNHLY, FYNNEI.

V gene TRBV5-1 combines with J gene TRBJ2-1, with D tentatively TRBD1 (6 bases). Germline V gene lookup returns CDR1 SGHRS and CDR2 YFSETQ. The CDR3 contains 17 residues. Trimming removed 4 bases at V and 0 bases at J, with 17 bases between. The DNA for the CDR3 is TGCGCCAGCAGCCTAGGACAGACCTGGAGCTCCTACAATGAGCAGTTCTTC. Its protein product is CASSLGQTWSSYNEQFF.